Following are 8 T cell receptor beta chains from one sample sequenced in a study of cytomegalovirus exposure and HLA in healthy donors. This PCR relied on a set of 60 Vbeta primers and 13 Jbeta primers. The table came from immunoSEQ multiplex PCR; TCRdb's copy has only in-frame clones and leaves some out. This table has under 200,000 clones, around 88% appearing once. Material for sequencing was PBMCs. These receptors all come from a woman under 30 in good health and CMV-seronegative.

The chain is built from TRBV7-2 and TRBJ2-7; 8 bases agree with TRBD1. Germline V gene lookup returns CDR1 SGHTA and CDR2 FQGNSA. The CDR3 has 16 amino acids. J was trimmed by 7 bases and V by 0 bases; bases with no gene match: 11. CDR3 sequence (DNA): TGTGCCAGCAGCTTAGCGGTGACAGGGGCCAGTGTGGAGCAGTACTTC. Protein: CASSLAVTGASVEQYF.

The chain is built from TRBV30 and TRBJ1-5, with D possibly being TRBD1 (5 bases). Germline V gene data show CDR1 as GTSNPN and CDR2 as SVGIG (reference sequence). The CDR3 has 14 residues. V gave up 0 bases and J gave up 9 bases, with 15 bases separating them. The CDR3 sequence: CAWSVQAAPRPQHF. For the CDR3, the DNA is TGTGCCTGGAGTGTACAGGCCGCCCCAAGGCCCCAGCATTTT.

V usage is TRBV11-2 and J usage is TRBJ1-1; D not resolved. This CDR3 spans 13 amino acids. Per the germline V gene, CDR1 is SGHAT and CDR2 is FQNNGV. V was cut by 9 bases and J by 2 bases, with 13 bases left in between. This chain's CDR3 is CASASGYNTEAFF. The CDR3 DNA reads TGTGCCAGTGCTTCGGGGTATAACACTGAAGCTTTCTTT.

V is TRBV10-3 and J is TRBJ2-1; TRBD2 agrees at 11 bases. The CDR3 loop spans 17 amino acids. V lost 6 bases and J lost 4; bases outside the gene matches: 11. CDR1 and CDR2 from the germline V gene are ENHRY and SYGVKD. CDR3: CAISPGRLAGKYNEQFF. The CDR3 nucleotides read TGTGCCATCAGCCCCGGAAGACTAGCGGGAAAATACAATGAGCAGTTCTTC.

The chain joins TRBV5-6 to TRBJ2-4, with TRBD1 matching over 9 bases. CDR3 length equals 18 residues. The J segment lost 1 base and the V segment lost 0 bases, leaving 8 bases of the junction unmatched. Germline V gene lookup returns CDR1 SGHDT and CDR2 YYEEEE. Here the CDR3 DNA reads TGTGCCAGCAGCTTGGCCGGGGGACAGGGTCGGGCCAAAAACATTCAGTACTTC. Translation gives CASSLAGGQGRAKNIQYF.

This clone was counted only a few times. The V gene is TRBV6-5, the J gene TRBJ2-1; D is unresolved. Trimming took 7 bases from V and 9 from J, leaving 16 bases between them. From germline, CDR1 is MNHEY and CDR2 SVGAGI. This CDR3 has 13 residues. In nucleotides, the CDR3 is TGTGCCAGCACCCCTCCATACAGTGGTGAGCAGTTCTTC. Translated: CASTPPYSGEQFF.

The chain links TRBV5-4 to TRBJ2-5; 13 nucleotides align to TRBD2. The CDR3 runs to 16 residues. Germline values: CDR1 SGHNT, CDR2 YYREEE (reference sequence). Germline trimming cut 4 bases from V and 6 bases from J; bases unmatched to any gene: 9. The CDR3 reads CASSTRLAGGIKTQYF. In DNA, the CDR3 is TGTGCCAGCAGCACTCGACTAGCGGGGGGTATAAAGACCCAGTACTTC.

The chain recombines TRBV5-4 with TRBJ2-7; 12 positions agree with TRBD2. This CDR3 is 16 amino acids long. Germline trimming cut 1 base from V and 2 bases from J; bases unmatched to any gene: 4. Germline V gene lookup returns CDR1 SGHNT and CDR2 YYREEE (reference sequence). CDR3 nucleotide sequence: TGTGCCAGCAGCTTGCTAGCGGGAGGGTTTACCTACGAGCAGTACTTC. Amino acids: CASSLLAGGFTYEQYF.